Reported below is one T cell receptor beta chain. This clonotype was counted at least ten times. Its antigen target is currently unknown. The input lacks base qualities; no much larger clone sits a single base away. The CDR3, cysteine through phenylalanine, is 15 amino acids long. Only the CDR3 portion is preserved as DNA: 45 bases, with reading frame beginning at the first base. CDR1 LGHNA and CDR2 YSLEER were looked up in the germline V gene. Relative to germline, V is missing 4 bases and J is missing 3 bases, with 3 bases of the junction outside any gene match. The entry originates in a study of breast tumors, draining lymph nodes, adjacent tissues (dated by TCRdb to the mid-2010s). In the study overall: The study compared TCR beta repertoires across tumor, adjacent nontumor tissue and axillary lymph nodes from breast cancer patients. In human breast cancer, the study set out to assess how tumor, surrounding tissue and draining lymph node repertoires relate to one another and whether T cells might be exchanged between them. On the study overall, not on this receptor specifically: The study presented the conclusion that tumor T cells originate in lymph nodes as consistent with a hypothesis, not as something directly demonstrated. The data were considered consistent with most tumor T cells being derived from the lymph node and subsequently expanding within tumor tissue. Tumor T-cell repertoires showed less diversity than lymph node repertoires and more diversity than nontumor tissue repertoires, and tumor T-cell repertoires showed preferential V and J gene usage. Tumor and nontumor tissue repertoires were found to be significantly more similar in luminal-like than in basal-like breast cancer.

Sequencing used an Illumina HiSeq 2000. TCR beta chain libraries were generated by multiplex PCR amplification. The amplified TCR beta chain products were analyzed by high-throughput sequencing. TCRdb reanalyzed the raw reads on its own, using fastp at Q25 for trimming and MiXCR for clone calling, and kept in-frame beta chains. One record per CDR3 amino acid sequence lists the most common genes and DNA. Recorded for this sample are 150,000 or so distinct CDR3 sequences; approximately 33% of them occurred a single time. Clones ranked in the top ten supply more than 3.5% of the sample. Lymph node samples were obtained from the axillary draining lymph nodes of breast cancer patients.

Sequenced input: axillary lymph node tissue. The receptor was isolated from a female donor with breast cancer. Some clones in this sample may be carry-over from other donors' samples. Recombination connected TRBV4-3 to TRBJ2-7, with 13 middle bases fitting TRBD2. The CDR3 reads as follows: CASSRGLAGVYEQYF. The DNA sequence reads TGCGCCAGCAGCCGAGGACTAGCGGGAGTCTACGAGCAGTACTTC.